The 29 T cell receptor beta chains reported below all come from one sample, sequenced in a study of T-cell memory formation after mild COVID-19 (dated by TCRdb to the early 2020s). Receptor libraries were prepared by 5' RACE. The listed sequencing device is Illumina NovaSeq 6000. In-frame beta chains were kept once TCRdb had trimmed the public reads at Q25 with fastp and called clones with MiXCR. Identical CDR3 proteins give one entry, which carries the most common genes and DNA. The table for this sample lists 350,000 to 450,000 distinct CDR3 sequences; about 19% of them were counted only once. 7.5% to 9.5% of the sample is taken by the ten largest. The sample was PBMCs or a T cell subset sorted from them (not recorded which). The receptor set was obtained from an adult woman who had mild COVID-19 (a few samples of this study predate the infection). The sample titles of this study are shuffled in the database, so cell type and time point are left out; the donor was told from shared clones.

There are a few counts of this clonotype. The chain is built from TRBV7-2 and TRBJ1-2; D is undetermined. The CDR3 has 17 amino acids. Looked up from germline, CDR1 is SGHTA and CDR2 is FQGNSA. V was clipped by 4 bases and J by 2 bases, with 20 bases between them. The CDR3 is CASSSSVGPPVNYGYTF. CDR3 DNA: TGTGCCAGCAGCTCCTCCGTCGGGCCCCCGGTCAACTATGGCTACACCTTC.

V and J are TRBV4-2 and TRBJ2-7, with 9 bases fitting TRBD2. Germline CDR1 and CDR2: LGHNA and YNFKEQ. The length of the CDR3 is 16 residues. Germline trimming cut 0 bases from V and 6 bases from J; bases unmatched to any gene: 9. This chain's CDR3 is CASSQDFLAGRGEQYF. In DNA, the CDR3 is TGTGCCAGCAGCCAAGATTTTCTAGCGGGACGGGGCGAGCAGTACTTC.

This clonotype came up a few times. V usage is TRBV6-2 or TRBV6-3 and J usage is TRBJ2-7; TRBD2 matches at 10 bases. Germline CDR1 is MNHEY and CDR2 is SVGEGT. Trimming removed 7 bases from V and 4 bases from J; junction bases left unmatched: 10. The CDR3 is 15 residues long. The CDR3 DNA reads as TGTGCCAGCACCCCTGGACTAGCGGAAGTTTACGAGCAGTACTTC. Its translation is CASTPGLAEVYEQYF.

The rearrangement links TRBV7-2 to TRBJ2-7; the match to TRBD2 covers 9 bases. CDR3 size: 15 residues. Trimming cost V 1 base and J 4 bases; bases outside gene matches: 5. Germline loops: CDR1 SGHTA, CDR2 FQGNSA. CDR3 nucleotides: TGTGCCAGCAGCTTAGAAGCGGGGGGCATATACGAGCAGTACTTC. This translates into CASSLEAGGIYEQYF.

This clonotype was counted many times. The rearrangement links TRBV20-1 to TRBJ1-5; D is possibly TRBD1 (5 bases). This CDR3 is built from 12 residues. The germline gives CDR1 DFQATT, CDR2 SNEGSKA (reference sequence). With 8 bases removed from V and 2 bases from J, the gap between germline ends came to 10 bases. The CDR3 bases are TGCAGTCAGCGGGGCCGCAATCAGCCCCAGCATTTT. Encoded protein: CSQRGRNQPQHF.

This clonotype came up a few times. The chain has TRBV12-3 or TRBV12-4 and TRBJ1-2; TRBD1 might be the D (5 bases). Trimming took 3 bases from V and 4 from J, leaving 12 bases between them. The CDR3 consists of 14 residues. Here the CDR3 reads CASSLDSGGYGYTF. CDR3 nucleotide sequence: TGTGCCAGCAGTTTGGACTCTGGGGGCTATGGCTACACCTTC.

This clonotype showed up many times. The rearrangement joins TRBV3-1 to TRBJ1-3; D gene ambiguous. The V and J ends lost 2 bases and 0 bases respectively, with 5 bases between them. CDR1 and CDR2 (germline): LGHDT, YNNKEL (reference sequence). This CDR3 has 14 amino acids. The CDR3 nucleotides read TGTGCCAGCAGCCAATCTATCTCTGGAAACACCATATATTTT. Amino acids: CASSQSISGNTIYF. Full variable domain (missing parts from reference TRBV3-1 and TRBJ1-3): DTAVSQTPKYLVTQMGNDKSIKCEQNLGHDTMYWYKQDSKKFLKIMFSYNNKELIINETVPNRFSPKSPDKAHLNLHINSLELGDSAVYFCASSQSISGNTIYFGEGSWLTVV.

The V and J genes are TRBV9 and TRBJ2-7; 8 bases fit TRBD1. The V gene's germline CDR1 is SGDLS and CDR2 YYNGEE. CDR3 size: 16 residues. With V trimmed by 4 bases and J by 3 bases, 12 bases remained unmatched. CDR3 in DNA: TGTGCCAGCAGCCCCTCTCCCGGGACAGGCATCTACGAGCAGTACTTC. Translating gives CASSPSPGTGIYEQYF.

The gene calls are TRBV7-2 and TRBJ2-2; 8 bases align to TRBD1. This CDR3 is built from 15 residues. CDR1 is SGHTA, CDR2 FQGNSA, per germline. Trimming cost V 5 bases and J 3 bases; bases outside gene matches: 5. The CDR3: CASSKDRVDTGELFF. CDR3 bases: TGTGCCAGCAGCAAGGACAGGGTGGACACCGGGGAGCTGTTTTTT.

Here the CDR3 DNA reads TGTGCCACCAGCAGAGATCCGGGGGTCGAGCAGTACTTC. This sequence encodes CATSRDPGVEQYF. The V and J genes are TRBV15 and TRBJ2-7; TRBD2 is a possible D gene (6 bases). This CDR3 region has 13 residues. Germline CDR1 LNHNV, CDR2 YYDKDF (reference sequence). V was shortened by 0 bases and J by 6 bases, with 9 bases between the two germline ends.

The V call is TRBV10-3, the J call TRBJ2-3, with TRBD2 as a possible D gene (6 bases). The V end lost 1 base, the J end lost 0 bases, and 11 bases lay between the germline ends. The germline CDR1 and CDR2 sequences are ENHRY and SYGVKD. The CDR3 is 16 residues long. DNA of the CDR3: TGTGCCATCAGTGAGTGGGGTAGCGGAAGCACAGATACGCAGTATTTT. It specifies CAISEWGSGSTDTQYF.

The CDR3 DNA reads as TGTGCCAGTAGTATGTATAACTATCACCACGAGCAGTACTTC. This codes for CASSMYNYHHEQYF. This chain connects TRBV19 to TRBJ2-7; no clear D gene. V was cut by 3 bases and J by 5 bases, with 14 bases left in between. CDR3 length equals 14 residues. Germline-derived CDR1 and CDR2 are LNHDA and SQIVND (reference sequence).

This clonotype was recorded a few times. V usage is TRBV7-3 and J usage is TRBJ2-2; a weak D match, TRBD1 (6 bases). The CDR3 runs 16 residues. V was trimmed by 5 bases and J by 0 bases, leaving 13 bases between them. The germline gives CDR1 SGHTA, CDR2 FQGTGA. The CDR3 protein is CASSPLQGSNTGELFF. In DNA, the CDR3 is TGTGCCAGCAGCCCCTTGCAGGGGTCGAACACCGGGGAGCTGTTTTTT.

V and J are TRBV9 and TRBJ2-7, with 7 positions matching TRBD1. CDR1 is SGDLS, CDR2 YYNGEE, per germline. The V segment lost 0 bases and the J segment 0 bases; nucleotides outside the gene matches: 3. This CDR3 region has 15 residues. In DNA, the CDR3 is TGTGCCAGCAGCGTAGGTGGGGACAGCTCCTACGAGCAGTACTTC. Translation gives CASSVGGDSSYEQYF. The whole variable domain, remainder taken from reference TRBV9 and TRBJ2-7, is DSGVTQTPKHLITATGQRVTLRCSPRSGDLSVYWYQQSLDQGLQFLIQYYNGEERAKGNILERFSAQQFPDLHSELNLSSLELGDSALYFCASSVGGDSSYEQYFGPGTRLTVT.

V and J are TRBV7-2 and TRBJ2-7; D gene unclear. CDR1 and CDR2 (germline): SGHTA, FQGNSA. V lost 5 bases to trimming and J lost 6 bases, with 11 bases between them. The CDR3 sequence is 12 residues long. CDR3 nucleotides: TGTGCCAGCAGCCCGAACGGGCGCGAGCAGTACTTC. This codes for CASSPNGREQYF.

The rearrangement uses TRBV7-9 and TRBJ1-1, with 7 bases matching TRBD1. J was trimmed by 0 bases and V by 1 base; bases with no gene match: 2. The germline gives CDR1 SEHNR, CDR2 FQNEAQ (reference sequence). This CDR3 region has 15 residues. This CDR3 reads CASSLGTGMNTEAFF. The CDR3 nucleotides read TGTGCCAGCAGCTTAGGGACAGGTATGAACACTGAAGCTTTCTTT.

This clonotype was seen a handful of times. The rearrangement joins TRBV12-3 or TRBV12-4 to TRBJ1-2, with D possibly TRBD1 on 5 matching bases. The CDR3 is made up of 13 amino acids. V shed 2 bases and J shed 6 bases, with 10 bases lying between them. The CDR3 here is CASSLFRGDGYTF. The CDR3 bases are TGTGCCAGCAGTTTATTCCGGGGGGATGGCTACACCTTC.

V is TRBV7-9 and J is TRBJ2-7; no reliable D call. Trimming stripped 5 bases from V and 2 bases from J, with 10 bases between. Germline assignment: CDR1 SEHNR and CDR2 FQNEAQ (reference sequence). This CDR3 is 13 amino acids long. CDR3 coding DNA: TGTGCCAGCAGCCCGGTGGCAGCCTACGAGCAGTACTTC. It codes for CASSPVAAYEQYF.

This chain joins TRBV4-3 and TRBJ2-7; D not resolved. Per the germline V gene, CDR1 is LGHNA and CDR2 is YSLEER. V was clipped by 0 bases and J by 5 bases, with 11 bases between them. This CDR3 is 14 amino acids long. The CDR3 here is CASSQDGARNEQYF. The CDR3 nucleotides read TGCGCCAGCAGCCAAGATGGAGCTAGGAACGAGCAGTACTTC.

The genes are TRBV7-6 and TRBJ1-6; tentatively, D is TRBD1 (5 bases). The CDR3 spans 13 residues. Germline V gene sequence: CDR1 SGHVS, CDR2 FNYEAQ. Trimming shortened V by 2 bases and J by 9 bases, and 8 bases separated the two germline ends. The CDR3 region is CASSLPGGSPLHF. The CDR3 DNA sequence: TGTGCCAGCAGCTTACCGGGGGGTTCACCCCTCCACTTT.

This clonotype occurred many times. V usage is TRBV20-1 and J usage is TRBJ2-7; D tentatively fits TRBD1 or TRBD2 (6 bases each). The germline V gene encodes CDR1 DFQATT and CDR2 SNEGSKA (reference sequence). V lost 6 bases and J 1 base, leaving 19 bases between the germline ends. The CDR3 contains 15 residues. The CDR3 loop reads CSAPLTGGGSYEQYF. For the CDR3, the DNA is TGCAGTGCCCCTCTGACAGGAGGGGGATCCTACGAGCAGTACTTC.

The chain employs TRBV19 and TRBJ1-1; TRBD1 matches 8 bases. The CDR3 runs to 13 residues. V lost 8 bases, J lost 5 bases, and 7 bases stayed unmatched. The germline CDR1 and CDR2 sequences are LNHDA and SQIVND (reference sequence). The CDR3 DNA reads as TGTGCCAGTCTGGACAGGGTTGGAACTGAAGCTTTCTTT. It specifies CASLDRVGTEAFF.

The J gene is TRBJ2-4, the V gene TRBV3-1, with D maybe TRBD2 (6 bases). CDR1 and CDR2 from the germline V gene are LGHDT and YNNKEL (reference sequence). This CDR3 has 15 residues. Trimming left V 4 bases short and J 6 bases short, with 16 bases between. CDR3 residues: CASSPMEGAGNIQYF. In DNA form, the CDR3 reads TGTGCCAGCAGCCCGATGGAGGGCGCCGGAAACATTCAGTACTTC.

The chain carries TRBV7-9 and TRBJ2-2, with 7 bases matching TRBD1. V was clipped by 9 bases and J by 2 bases; unmatched bases: 15. CDR1 and CDR2 (germline): SEHNR, FQNEAQ (reference sequence). This CDR3 has 17 residues. Here the CDR3 DNA reads TGTGCCAGTACCTTTCGCCCGGGACAGATAAACACCGGGGAGCTGTTTTTT. It encodes CASTFRPGQINTGELFF.

The rearrangement joins TRBV4-1 to TRBJ1-2, with D possibly being TRBD1 (5 bases). The V and J ends lost 0 bases and 5 bases respectively, with 16 bases between them. This CDR3 has 16 residues. CDR1 and CDR2 (germline): MGHRA, YSYEKL. CDR3 amino acids: CASSQDHSRGGYGYTF. The CDR3, as DNA: TGCGCCAGCAGCCAAGATCACTCCCGTGGGGGGTATGGCTACACCTTC.

This clonotype was picked up a small number of times. V gene TRBV30 combines with J gene TRBJ2-2; a weak D match, TRBD1 (5 bases). Trimming stripped 5 bases from V and 5 bases from J, with 12 bases between. Germline CDR1 and CDR2: GTSNPN and SVGIG (reference sequence). The CDR3 has 13 residues. CDR3 nucleotide sequence: TGTGCCTGGTCAGGGCTGGGGACCGGGGAGCTGTTTTTT. Translated, it gives CAWSGLGTGELFF. Variable domain in full (rest from reference TRBV30 and TRBJ2-2): SQTIHQWPATLVQPVGSPLSLECTVEGTSNPNLYWYRQAAGRGLQLLFYSVGIGQISSEVPQNLSASRPQDRQFILSSKKLLLSDSGFYLCAWSGLGTGELFFGEGSRLTVL.

This chain uses TRBV29-1 with TRBJ1-2; unclear D gene. CDR1 is SQVTM, CDR2 ANQGSEA, per germline. This CDR3 is 12 amino acids long. V gave up 1 base and J gave up 6 bases, with 9 bases separating them. CDR3 DNA: TGCAGCGTTGAAGGCAGCCATGATGGCTACACCTTC. It specifies CSVEGSHDGYTF.

The gene calls are TRBV11-2 and TRBJ1-2, with D perhaps matching TRBD1 (5 bases). Per germline, CDR1 SGHAT and CDR2 FQNNGV. V dropped 5 bases and J dropped 8 bases, with 18 bases sitting between them. The CDR3 is 14 residues long. DNA of the CDR3: TGTGCCAGCAGCCAAGCCCGGAGTAAGGGGGGCTACACCTTC. Amino acids: CASSQARSKGGYTF.

This clonotype was observed a handful of times. The CDR3 bases are TGCGCCAGCAGCTTGCACAGCTTGAACACTGAAGCTTTCTTT. Translated: CASSLHSLNTEAFF. The J gene is TRBJ1-1, the V gene TRBV5-1; D ambiguous. Germline CDR1 and CDR2: SGHRS and YFSETQ. The CDR3 consists of 14 residues. V was clipped by 1 base and J by 0 bases, with 7 bases between them.